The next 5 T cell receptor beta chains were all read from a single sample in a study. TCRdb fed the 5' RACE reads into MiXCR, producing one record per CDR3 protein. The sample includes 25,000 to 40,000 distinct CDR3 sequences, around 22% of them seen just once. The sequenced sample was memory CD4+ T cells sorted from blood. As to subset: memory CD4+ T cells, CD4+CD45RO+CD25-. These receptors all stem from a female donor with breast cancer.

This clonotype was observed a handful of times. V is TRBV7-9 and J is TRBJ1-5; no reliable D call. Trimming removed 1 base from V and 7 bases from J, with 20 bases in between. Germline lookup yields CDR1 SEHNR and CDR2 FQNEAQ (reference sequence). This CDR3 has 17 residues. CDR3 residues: CASSLGGVWGIRQPQHF. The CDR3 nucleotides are TGTGCCAGCAGCTTAGGGGGTGTGTGGGGAATTCGGCAGCCCCAGCATTTT.

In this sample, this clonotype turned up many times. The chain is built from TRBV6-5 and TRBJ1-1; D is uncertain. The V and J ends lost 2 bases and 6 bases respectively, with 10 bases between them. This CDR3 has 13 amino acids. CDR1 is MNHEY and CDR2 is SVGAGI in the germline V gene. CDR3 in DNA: TGTGCCAGCAGTTACAATGGAGCGGCTGAAGCTTTCTTT. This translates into CASSYNGAAEAFF.

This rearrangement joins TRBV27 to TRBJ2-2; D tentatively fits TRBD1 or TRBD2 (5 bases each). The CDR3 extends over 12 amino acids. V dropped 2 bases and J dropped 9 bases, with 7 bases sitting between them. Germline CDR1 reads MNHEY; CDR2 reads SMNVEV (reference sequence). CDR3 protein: CASSLGGRELFF. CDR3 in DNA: TGTGCCAGCAGTTTAGGGGGTCGGGAGCTGTTTTTT.

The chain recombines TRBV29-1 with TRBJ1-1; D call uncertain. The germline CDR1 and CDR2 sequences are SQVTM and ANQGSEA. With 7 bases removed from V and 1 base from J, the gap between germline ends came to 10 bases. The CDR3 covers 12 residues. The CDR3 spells CSAAGGNTEAFF. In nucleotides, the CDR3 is TGCAGCGCCGCGGGCGGGAACACTGAAGCTTTCTTT.

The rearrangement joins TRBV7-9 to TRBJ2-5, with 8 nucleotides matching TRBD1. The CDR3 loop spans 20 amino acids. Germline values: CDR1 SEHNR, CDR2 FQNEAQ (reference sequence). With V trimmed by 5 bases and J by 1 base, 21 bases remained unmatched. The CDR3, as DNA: TGTGCCAGCAGCCCATTGCAGGGGGCGCGTTGGGAAACAAGCCAAGAGACCCAGTACTTC. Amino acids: CASSPLQGARWETSQETQYF.